The TCR beta chain described here comes from a study of blood T cell repertoires in COVID-19. About the study: Some COVID-19 samples were acute and others convalescent; all came from the United States, Italy and Spain. In each case, the material was cDNA or gDNA derived from T cells, B-cell-depleted T cells, or PBMCs.

Per the original data handling: Counts of nucleated cells, estimated from reference gene primer amplification, were obtained. Profiling relied on immunoSEQ multiplex PCR, and the TCRdb table lists in-frame clones only, not all of them. The D gene and trimming were derived from the DNA, and the V and J assignments and clone size from that table. The sample has about 87,000 clones; approximately 82% are singletons. Unmatched junction bases numbered 2, after V lost 0 bases and J lost 7 bases. Germline CDR1 and CDR2: SGHRS and YFSETQ. The CDR3 is 13 residues long. This receptor was identified in a woman aged 60-75 years with acute or convalescent COVID-19. V is TRBV5-1 and J is TRBJ1-2, with 8 positions matching TRBD1. Material for sequencing was peripheral blood. The CDR3 loop is CASSLETGAGYTF. The CDR3 DNA follows: TGCGCCAGCAGCTTGGAGACAGGGGCTGGCTACACCTTC. Filled out from reference TRBV5-1 and TRBJ1-2, the complete variable domain reads KAGVTQTPRYLIKTRGQQVTLSCSPISGHRSVSWYQQTPGQGLQFLFEYFSETQRNKGNFPGRFSGRQFSNSRSEMNVSTLELGDSALYLCASSLETGAGYTFGSGTRLTVV.